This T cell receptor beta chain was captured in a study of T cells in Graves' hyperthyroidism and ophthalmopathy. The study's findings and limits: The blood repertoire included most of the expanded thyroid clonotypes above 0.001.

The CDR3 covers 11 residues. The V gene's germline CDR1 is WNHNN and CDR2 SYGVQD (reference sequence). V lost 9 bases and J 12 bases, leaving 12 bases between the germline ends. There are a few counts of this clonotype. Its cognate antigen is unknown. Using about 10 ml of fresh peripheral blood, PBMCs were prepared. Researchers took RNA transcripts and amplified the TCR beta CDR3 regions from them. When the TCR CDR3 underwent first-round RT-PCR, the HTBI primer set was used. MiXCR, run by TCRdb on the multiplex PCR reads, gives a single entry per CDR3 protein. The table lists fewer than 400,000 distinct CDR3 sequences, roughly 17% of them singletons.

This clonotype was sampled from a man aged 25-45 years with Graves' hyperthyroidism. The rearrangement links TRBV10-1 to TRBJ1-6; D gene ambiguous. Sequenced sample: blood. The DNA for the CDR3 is TGCGCCAGAGGCTTCGGGGAACCCCTCCACTTT. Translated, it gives CARGFGEPLHF.